One and the same sample provided the 16 T cell receptor beta chains below, sequenced in a study of T cell changes during pregnancy in multiple sclerosis. Clones were sequenced by immunoSEQ multiplex PCR, and TCRdb holds only the in-frame ones, with some missing. The sample carries just over 40,000 clones, 80% to 90% recorded once. This specimen was peripheral blood, taken in the first trimester of pregnancy. The receptors here all came from a female donor in good health, enrolled as a control in a pregnancy study.

The chain uses TRBV11-3 and TRBJ2-3; 8 nucleotides match TRBD2. The J segment lost 10 bases and the V segment lost 0 bases, leaving 9 bases of the junction unmatched. CDR3 length: 15 residues. Germline V gene sequence: CDR1 SGHNT, CDR2 YENEEA. The CDR3 here is CASSLDGTPGGAQYF. DNA for the CDR3: TGTGCCAGCAGCTTAGATGGGACCCCGGGGGGGGCGCAGTATTTT.

There are a few counts of this clone. The V and J genes are TRBV16 and TRBJ1-1; D is uncertain. Trimming left V 0 bases short and J 5 bases short, with 10 bases between. This CDR3 comprises 14 residues. The V gene's germline CDR1 is KGHSY and CDR2 FQNENV. CDR3 in amino acids: CASSQSGGGTEAFF. In DNA, the CDR3 is TGTGCCAGCAGCCAATCGGGAGGAGGTACTGAAGCTTTCTTT.

The chain has TRBV5-1 and TRBJ1-4; possibly TRBD1 for D (6 bases). V was cut by 2 bases and J by 8 bases, with 13 bases left in between. The CDR3 spans 14 residues. The germline V gene has CDR1 SGHRS and CDR2 YFSETQ. The CDR3: CASSLTTGYEKLFF. CDR3 DNA sequence: TGCGCCAGCAGCTTAACAACAGGGTACGAAAAACTGTTTTTT.

The chain uses TRBV23-1 and TRBJ2-7; D possibly corresponds to TRBD2 (6 bases). TRBV23-1 is an ORF, and what it does is uncertain. The CDR3 contains 13 residues. V lost 6 bases, J lost 6 bases, and 15 bases lay in between. CDR3 residues: CASSRGTKGEQYF. CDR3 sequence (DNA): TGCGCCAGCAGCCGGGGGACCAAGGGCGAGCAGTACTTC.

The V call is TRBV29-1, the J call TRBJ1-3; D is unclear. The V end lost 3 bases, the J end lost 0 bases, and 9 bases lay between the germline ends. The CDR3 spans 14 residues. Germline CDR1 reads SQVTM; CDR2 reads ANQGSEA. The CDR3 here is CSVDPGSSGNTIYF. The CDR3 DNA sequence: TGCAGCGTTGATCCGGGAAGCTCTGGAAACACCATATATTTT.

This chain connects TRBV18 to TRBJ1-3; possibly TRBD1 for D (6 bases). Trimming cost V 1 base and J 2 bases, with 12 bases left between them. The CDR3 is 16 residues long. Germline CDR1 KGHSH, CDR2 LQKENI. The CDR3 protein is CASSPLGAAAGNTIYF. The CDR3 DNA reads as TGTGCCAGCTCACCACTGGGGGCGGCTGCTGGAAACACCATATATTTT.

This chain joins TRBV30 and TRBJ2-5; the match to TRBD2 covers 9 bases. This CDR3 is built from 16 residues. V gave up 0 bases and J gave up 5 bases; unmatched junction bases: 10. CDR1 is GTSNPN and CDR2 is SVGIG in the germline V gene (reference sequence). This CDR3 is CAWSVGRKAGGETQYF. The CDR3 DNA is TGTGCCTGGAGTGTGGGTAGGAAAGCGGGAGGTGAGACCCAGTACTTC.

The chain carries TRBV4-1 and TRBJ2-5; maybe TRBD1 (5 bases). The assigned J gene may be wrong: the sequence end matches TRBJ2-7 better. CDR1 MGHRA and CDR2 YSYEKL come from the germline V gene. The CDR3 loop spans 15 amino acids. CDR3 coding DNA: TGCGCCAGCAGCCAAGATCCCGACAGCTCCTACGAGCAGTACTTC. Its translation: CASSQDPDSSYEQYF.

This chain uses TRBV19 with TRBJ1-2; 7 nucleotides line up with TRBD1. Germline-derived CDR1 and CDR2 are LNHDA and SQIVND (reference sequence). The CDR3 is made up of 17 amino acids. V shed 4 bases, J shed 2 bases, and the junction held 13 bases outside the gene matches. The chain's CDR3 is CASSKPLAGQLNYGYTF. CDR3 bases: TGTGCCAGTAGTAAGCCCTTAGCGGGACAGCTAAACTATGGCTACACCTTC.

The V gene is TRBV5-1, the J gene TRBJ2-1, with 8 positions matching TRBD1. Germline trimming cut 0 bases from V and 8 bases from J; bases unmatched to any gene: 7. Germline lookup yields CDR1 SGHRS and CDR2 YFSETQ. This CDR3 is built from 15 residues. The CDR3 nucleotides read TGCGCCAGCAGCTTGGCTACTATACAGGGGGATGAGCAGTTCTTC. It encodes CASSLATIQGDEQFF.

The rearrangement joins TRBV6-1 to TRBJ1-2; possible D gene TRBD1, 5 bases. This CDR3 is built from 16 residues. In germline, CDR1 is MNHNS, CDR2 SASEGT. Trimming shortened V by 2 bases and J by 2 bases, and 15 bases separated the two germline ends. This chain's CDR3 is CASSESYRGRNYGYTF. The CDR3 DNA follows: TGTGCCAGCAGTGAATCGTATAGGGGCCGCAACTATGGCTACACCTTC.

This rearrangement joins TRBV18 to TRBJ2-1; 12 nucleotides align to TRBD2. The CDR3 spans 17 residues. CDR1 is KGHSH and CDR2 is LQKENI in the germline V gene. With 2 bases clipped from V and 8 bases from J, the junction kept 10 bases outside the gene matches. Here the CDR3 DNA reads TGTGCCAGCTCACCATCAGAGCCGGGACTAGCGGGCCATGAGCAGTTCTTC. Its translation: CASSPSEPGLAGHEQFF.

J is TRBJ1-3 and V is TRBV2; maybe TRBD1 (5 bases). CDR1 is SNHLY and CDR2 is FYNNEI in the germline V gene. CDR3 length equals 15 residues. The germline V and J ends were trimmed by 6 bases and 0 bases, with 12 bases remaining between them. The CDR3 region has the DNA TGTGCCAGCAGGGGACTACCGAACTCTGGAAACACCATATATTTT. Translating it yields CASRGLPNSGNTIYF.

The chain combines TRBV28 with TRBJ2-7, with TRBD1 matching over 7 bases. In germline, CDR1 is MDHEN, CDR2 SYDVKM. This CDR3 has 15 residues. J was trimmed by 3 bases and V by 5 bases; bases with no gene match: 10. CDR3 coding DNA: TGTGCCAGCAGTCTAACCTTAGGGACAGTCTACGAGCAGTACTTC. Translating it yields CASSLTLGTVYEQYF.

In this sample, this clone turned up once. One end of the junction does not line up with germline, which may come from a read error. The chain couples TRBV30 to TRBJ1-2; D is uncertain. Germline assignment: CDR1 GTSNPN and CDR2 SVGIG (reference sequence). This CDR3 spans 12 amino acids. CDR3 loop: CAWSRSGHLWEF. CDR3 in DNA: TGTGCCTGGAGTCGGTCCGGCCACCTCTGGGAGTTC.

This clone appeared a few times. The chain carries TRBV11-2 and TRBJ1-2; 9 nucleotides line up with TRBD1. The CDR3 length is 19 residues. From germline, CDR1 is SGHAT and CDR2 FQNNGV. With 4 bases clipped from V and 1 base from J, the junction kept 16 bases outside the gene matches. The DNA for the CDR3 is TGTGCCAGCAGCTCTACCAGGGGGGCTCGGACAGGGGATAACTATGGCTACACCTTC. Protein sequence: CASSSTRGARTGDNYGYTF.